The present T cell receptor beta chain was sequenced within a study of T cells in tuberculosis. Study-level points and caveats: Selection depended on which cryopreserved specimens were available. Classification accuracy was 75% to 90% (AUROC 0.8 to 0.9) with the GMM-specific repertoire.

CDR3 size: 15 residues. V dropped 5 bases and J dropped 3 bases, with 16 bases sitting between them. Germline lookup yields CDR1 LNHDA and CDR2 SQIVND (reference sequence). In its sample, this clone is medium-sized. The antigen remains undetermined. Assay: immunoSEQ multiplex PCR; the TCRdb copy retains only in-frame clones and omits some. The sample lists 25,000 to 35,000 clones; 92% were seen once. Stated time point: new active TB diagnosis, blood taken before or within 7 days of starting treatment. The sequence derives from an adult with tuberculosis. Some clones in this sample may be carry-over from other donors' samples. The sample consisted of PBMCs, taken at tuberculosis diagnosis. The V and J genes are TRBV19 and TRBJ2-5, with unresolved D. CDR3 nucleotide sequence: TGTGCCAGTAGTTCTTATTCGGCAGGAAAAGAGACCCAGTACTTC. It yields the protein CASSSYSAGKETQYF.